What follows are 16 T cell receptor beta chains derived from one specimen sequenced in a study of blood T cell repertoires in COVID-19. The assay was immunoSEQ multiplex PCR, and TCRdb's table has in-frame clones only and misses some. The repertoire holds some 220,000 clones, with approximately 86% as singletons. The sample taken for sequencing was peripheral blood. The receptors here all came from a woman aged 55-70 years with active or convalescent COVID-19.

This clone was counted a single time. This chain links TRBV6-5 with TRBJ1-4; perhaps TRBD1 as D (5 bases). Germline V CDR1 and CDR2: MNHEY, SVGAGI. The V gene lost 6 bases and the J gene lost 7 bases, with 15 bases spanning the gap. The CDR3 is 14 amino acids. The CDR3 coding sequence is TGTGCCAGCAGGTGGGGGAGGGATGGTGAAAAACTGTTTTTT. This sequence encodes CASRWGRDGEKLFF.

This rearrangement joins TRBV23-1 to TRBJ1-2, with TRBD1 matching over 7 bases. TRBV23-1 qualifies as an ORF whose function is uncertain. This CDR3 is 14 amino acids long. V trimming: 0 bases; J trimming: 7 bases; junction bases outside the gene matches: 5. Written as DNA, the CDR3 is TGCGCCAGCAGTCAATCAAACAGGGGTCTTGGCTACACCTTC. Translation: CASSQSNRGLGYTF.

The CDR3 region has the DNA TGTGCCACCAGTGAGGGGGCACACCACAATGAGCAGTTCTTC. Amino acid sequence: CATSEGAHHNEQFF. This chain links TRBV24-1 with TRBJ2-1; D may be TRBD1 (6 bases). Trimming cost V 4 bases and J 5 bases, with 11 bases left between them. The CDR3 consists of 14 residues. Germline CDR1 reads KGHDR; CDR2 reads SFDVKD.

Only one count was recorded for this clone. The V gene is TRBV3-1 (or the pseudogene TRBV3-2), the J gene TRBJ2-7, with D uncertain. CDR1 LGHDT and CDR2 YNNKEL come from the germline V gene (reference sequence). The V and J ends lost 4 bases and 5 bases respectively, with 12 bases between them. This CDR3 has 13 residues. The CDR3 loop reads CASSLPPGHEQYF. The CDR3 DNA is TGTGCCAGCAGCCTCCCCCCGGGTCACGAGCAGTACTTC.

The V and J genes are TRBV2 and TRBJ2-2, with D perhaps matching TRBD2 (5 bases). The V end lost 7 bases, the J end lost 5 bases, and 17 bases lay between the germline ends. Germline V lookup: CDR1 SNHLY, CDR2 FYNNEI. The CDR3 is 15 amino acids. CDR3 sequence (DNA): TGTGCCAGCACTATCGGACTCCCCGGTACCGGGGAGCTGTTTTTT. Translating gives CASTIGLPGTGELFF. Full variable domain (outside the CDR3, taken from reference TRBV2 and TRBJ2-2): EPEVTQTPSHQVTQMGQEVILRCVPISNHLYFYWYRQILGQKVEFLVSFYNNEISEKSEIFDDQFSVERPDGSNFTLKIRSTKLEDSAMYFCASTIGLPGTGELFFGEGSRLTVL.

The chain recombines TRBV6-5 with TRBJ1-2, with D uncertain. The germline gives CDR1 MNHEY, CDR2 SVGAGI. Trimming stripped 8 bases from V and 0 bases from J, with 13 bases between. The CDR3 totals 14 residues. The CDR3 loop is CASEQVRANYGYTF. The CDR3 DNA reads TGTGCCAGCGAGCAGGTGCGAGCTAACTATGGCTACACCTTC.

The sample holds one count of this clone. The rearrangement uses TRBV6-4 and TRBJ2-1; maybe TRBD2 (5 bases). V shed 6 bases and J shed 8 bases, with 14 bases lying between them. Germline V lookup: CDR1 MRHNA, CDR2 SNTAGT. This CDR3 spans 13 amino acids. The CDR3 nucleotides read TGTGCCAGCAGGAACGGGCTAGCCGATGAGCAGTTCTTC. Translated: CASRNGLADEQFF.

The chain is built from TRBV19 and TRBJ2-1; 7 bases are a match to TRBD2. V was clipped by 6 bases and J by 8 bases; unmatched bases: 13. The germline V gene has CDR1 LNHDA and CDR2 SQIVND (reference sequence). There are 15 residues in the CDR3. CDR3 nucleotides: TGTGCCAGTAGACCTCTATGGACTAGTATCTATGAGCAGTTCTTC. It yields the protein CASRPLWTSIYEQFF.

This clone has just one count. The rearrangement links TRBV3-1 (or the pseudogene TRBV3-2) to TRBJ1-5; a weak D match, TRBD1 (5 bases). V gave up 1 base and J gave up 2 bases, with 9 bases separating them. In germline, CDR1 is LGHDT, CDR2 YNNKEL (reference sequence). The CDR3 runs 15 residues. The CDR3 region is CASSQVAGRNQPQHF. The CDR3 DNA follows: TGTGCCAGCAGCCAAGTTGCAGGGCGCAATCAGCCCCAGCATTTT.

CDR3 residues: CASSFSSGRYGYTF. In DNA form, the CDR3 reads TGTGCCAGCAGCTTTTCCTCAGGGAGGTATGGCTACACCTTC. The chain is built from TRBV5-4 and TRBJ1-2; D might be TRBD1 (5 bases). Trimming removed 2 bases from V and 5 bases from J, with 13 bases in between. The CDR3 length is 14 residues. CDR1 is SGHNT, CDR2 YYREEE, per germline (reference sequence).

V usage is TRBV24-1 and J usage is TRBJ1-5, with TRBD1 matching over 7 bases. V lost 5 bases to trimming and J lost 7 bases; unmatched junction nucleotides: 10. The CDR3 has 15 amino acids. Germline V CDR1 and CDR2: KGHDR, SFDVKD. CDR3 sequence (DNA): TGTGCCACCAGTGCCAACCCGGAGGGGGCCCAGCCCCAGCATTTT. Protein sequence: CATSANPEGAQPQHF.

This chain links TRBV28 with TRBJ2-1, with a possible D match to TRBD2 (6 bases). This CDR3 spans 13 amino acids. The germline V and J ends were trimmed by 7 bases and 12 bases, with 19 bases remaining between them. The germline gives CDR1 MDHEN, CDR2 SYDVKM. The CDR3 region is CASNSGTLEGQFF. The CDR3 region has the DNA TGTGCCAGCAACTCCGGGACCTTGGAGGGGCAGTTCTTC.

The V gene is TRBV24-1, the J gene TRBJ2-5; TRBD2 aligns across 15 bases. The CDR3 extends over 19 amino acids. The germline V gene has CDR1 KGHDR and CDR2 SFDVKD. Germline trimming cut 2 bases from V and 0 bases from J; bases unmatched to any gene: 6. Here the CDR3 reads CATSDYGLAGGLNQETQYF. CDR3 DNA sequence: TGTGCCACCAGTGATTATGGACTAGCGGGGGGGCTGAACCAAGAGACCCAGTACTTC.

V gene TRBV9 combines with J gene TRBJ1-4; tentative D call: TRBD1 (6 bases). Germline CDR1 SGDLS, CDR2 YYNGEE. This CDR3 spans 14 amino acids. V lost 3 bases to trimming and J lost 11 bases, with 17 bases between them. The CDR3: CASSGDRLLGKLFF. CDR3 nucleotide sequence: TGTGCCAGCAGCGGTGACAGGCTACTCGGGAAACTGTTTTTT. The full variable domain, in which reference TRBV9 and TRBJ1-4 provide the parts outside the CDR3, is DSGVTQTPKHLITATGQRVTLRCSPRSGDLSVYWYQQSLDQGLQFLIQYYNGEERAKGNILERFSAQQFPDLHSELNLSSLELGDSALYFCASSGDRLLGKLFFGSGTQLSVL.

The rearrangement links TRBV7-2 to TRBJ2-1; 8 bases agree with TRBD2. Germline V gene data show CDR1 as SGHTA and CDR2 as FQGNSA. V shed 2 bases, J shed 10 bases, and the junction held 10 bases outside the gene matches. CDR3 size: 15 residues. CDR3 protein: CASSLQSTSVGEQFF. The DNA for the CDR3 is TGTGCCAGCAGCTTACAATCGACTAGCGTCGGCGAGCAGTTCTTC. Variable domain in full (rest from reference TRBV7-2 and TRBJ2-1): GAGVSQSPSNKVTEKGKDVELRCDPISGHTALYWYRQSLGQGLEFLIYFQGNSAPDKSGLPSDRFSAERTGGSVSTLTIQRTQQEDSAVYLCASSLQSTSVGEQFFGPGTRLTVL.

Note on this clone: The junction departs from germline at one end; a sequencing error may be responsible. The chain is built from TRBV7-7 and TRBJ1-5, with a weak D call TRBD1 (6 bases). Germline V gene data show CDR1 as SSHAT and CDR2 as FNYEAQ (reference sequence). This CDR3 has 16 residues. The CDR3 nucleotides read TGTGCTAGCAGCTCTCCAAGCGACAGGTACCATCAGCCCCAGCATTTT. Translation: CASSSPSDRYHQPQHF. Variable domain in full (rest from reference TRBV7-7 and TRBJ1-5): GAGVSQSPRYKVTKRGQDVTLRCDPISSHATLYWYQQALGQGPEFLTYFNYEAQPDKSGLPSDRFSAERPEGSISTLTIQRTEQRDSAMYRCASSSPSDRYHQPQHFGDGTRLSIL.